This is a list of T cell receptor beta chains from one sample in a study of blood T cell repertoires in COVID-19. Sequencing used immunoSEQ multiplex PCR; TCRdb keeps in-frame clones, though not all of them. The data hold around 200,000 clones, with about 84% observed a single time. Sequences were obtained from PBMCs or T cells enriched from blood (not recorded which). These TCRs come from a middle-aged man with acute COVID-19. Each CDR3 is given with its conserved first and last residue. D genes are given only for firm matches. A row's size may be missing; if present it is once, few, many or a size class.

D: -; J: TRBJ2-2; V: TRBV4-2; size: -; DNA: TGTGCCAGCAGCCAAGATCTACGGTCCGAGGAGCTGTTTTTT; CDR3: CASSQDLRSEELFF
D: -; J: TRBJ1-1; V: TRBV29-1; size: -; DNA: TGCAGGGTCCGGTTAACAGAGAACACTGAAGCTTTCTTT; CDR3: CRVRLTENTEAFF
D: -; J: TRBJ1-3; V: TRBV9; size: -; DNA: TGTGCCAGCAGCGCCCCTCCGGGTGTAGGAAACACCATATATTTT; CDR3: CASSAPPGVGNTIYF
D: -; J: TRBJ2-7; V: TRBV27; size: -; DNA: TGTGCCAGCAGCCGACCGGGACTGGACGTTCACGAGCAGTACTTC; CDR3: CASSRPGLDVHEQYF
D: -; J: TRBJ2-7; V: TRBV11-2; size: once; DNA: TGTGCCAGCAGCAGGTGGTCAGGGTCCTCCTACGAGCAGTACTTC; CDR3: CASSRWSGSSYEQYF
D: TRBD1; J: TRBJ2-3; V: TRBV4-1; size: -; DNA: TGCGCCAGCCGACAGGGGGATGGAGATACGCAGTATTTT; CDR3: CASRQGDGDTQYF
D: -; J: TRBJ2-3; V: TRBV7-9; size: -; DNA: TGTGCCAGCAGCCCCTCCCGGGGGAGAAAGGATACGCAGTATTTT; CDR3: CASSPSRGRKDTQYF
D: TRBD2; J: TRBJ2-1; V: TRBV7-3; size: -; DNA: TGTGCCAGCAGCCTTAGCGGGATTCGTTCGGATGAGCAGTTCTTC; CDR3: CASSLSGIRSDEQFF
D: -; J: TRBJ1-3; V: TRBV1; size: -; DNA: TGCACCAGCCGAGAACATCTTAGACAAAACACCATATATTTT; CDR3: CTSREHLRQNTIYF
D: TRBD1; J: TRBJ2-7; V: TRBV27; size: -; DNA: TGTGCCAGCAGTACCCGGGACAGTTCCTACGAGCAGTACTTC; CDR3: CASSTRDSSYEQYF
D: -; J: TRBJ1-1; V: TRBV30; size: -; DNA: TGTGCCTGGTCTTCTCTTATGAACACTGAAGCTTTCTTT; CDR3: CAWSSLMNTEAFF
D: -; J: TRBJ2-5; V: TRBV4-1; size: -; DNA: TGCGCCAGCAGCCACCTATTGTCCGACAACCAAGAGACCCAGTACTTC; CDR3: CASSHLLSDNQETQYF
D: -; J: TRBJ2-5; V: TRBV9; size: -; DNA: TGTGCCAGCAGCGCTAACCAAGAGACCCAGTACTTC; CDR3: CASSANQETQYF
D: TRBD2; J: TRBJ2-7; V: TRBV29-1; size: -; DNA: TGCAGCGCCCGGACTAGCGGATCCTACGAGCAGTACTTC; CDR3: CSARTSGSYEQYF
D: TRBD2; J: TRBJ2-1; V: TRBV7-2; size: -; DNA: TGTGCCAGCAGAACCGGGACTAGCGGGAGCTCGTTGGGGTTCTTC; CDR3: CASRTGTSGSSLGFF
D: TRBD1; J: TRBJ2-5; V: TRBV5-5; size: -; DNA: TGTGCCAGCAGCTTGGGACAGGGCCGAGAGACCCAGTACTTC; CDR3: CASSLGQGRETQYF
D: TRBD1; J: TRBJ1-2; V: TRBV9; size: -; DNA: TGTGCCAGCAGCGACCGGGACAGGGGATCCTATGGCTACACCTTC; CDR3: CASSDRDRGSYGYTF
D: TRBD1; J: TRBJ2-5; V: TRBV5-6; size: -; DNA: TGTGCCAGCAGCTTAAGACAGGGGGCGGGAGAGACCCAGTACTTC; CDR3: CASSLRQGAGETQYF
D: TRBD1; J: TRBJ2-7; V: TRBV18; size: -; DNA: TGTGCCAGCTCTTCCGGGACAGGGGGCGGCGAGCAGTACTTC; CDR3: CASSSGTGGGEQYF
D: -; J: TRBJ2-7; V: TRBV4-1; size: -; DNA: TGCGCCAGCAGCCCCTTGTTCCAGGGGTCCTACGAGCAGTACTTC; CDR3: CASSPLFQGSYEQYF
D: TRBD1; J: TRBJ1-1; V: TRBV10-3; size: -; DNA: TGTGCCATCACCAGGACAGGGGGCCTCACTGAAGCTTTCTTT; CDR3: CAITRTGGLTEAFF
D: -; J: TRBJ1-5; V: TRBV27; size: -; DNA: TGTGCCAGCAGTTCAGACCCCGTAGACAGCCTCAATCAGCCCCAGCATTTT; CDR3: CASSSDPVDSLNQPQHF
D: -; J: TRBJ2-7; V: TRBV30; size: -; DNA: TGTGCCTGGAGTCCAGCCTACGAGCAGTACTTC; CDR3: CAWSPAYEQYF
D: TRBD2; J: TRBJ2-7; V: TRBV6-5; size: -; DNA: TGTGCCAGCCTACTAGCGGGAGGGTACGAGCAGTACTTC; CDR3: CASLLAGGYEQYF
D: TRBD1; J: TRBJ1-4; V: TRBV11-2; size: -; DNA: TGTGCCAGCAGCCGTCTCCCCGGGACAGGGAGTGAAAAACTGTTTTTT; CDR3: CASSRLPGTGSEKLFF
D: -; J: TRBJ1-5; V: TRBV4-1; size: -; DNA: TGCGCCAGCAGCCCTCCCCCCAAGGGAGGGGTCCATCAGCCCCAGCATTTT; CDR3: CASSPPPKGGVHQPQHF
D: -; J: TRBJ2-1; V: TRBV3-1/TRBV3-2; size: -; DNA: TGTGCCAGCAGCCAAGATAGCTCAGCAGGGTCAGTTTACAATGAGCAGTTCTTC; CDR3: CASSQDSSAGSVYNEQFF
D: -; J: TRBJ1-1; V: TRBV18; size: -; DNA: TGTGCCAGCTCCGAGCGGGACAAACCTGGGGGCACTGAAGCTTTCTTT; CDR3: CASSERDKPGGTEAFF
D: TRBD1; J: TRBJ1-5; V: TRBV28; size: -; DNA: TGTGCCAGCGACAGGGGCTCCAATCAGCCCCAGCATTTT; CDR3: CASDRGSNQPQHF
D: -; J: TRBJ1-3; V: TRBV30; size: -; DNA: TGTGCCTGGAGTGTAATTCCTCACACCATATATTTT; CDR3: CAWSVIPHTIYF
D: -; J: TRBJ1-1; V: TRBV4-1; size: -; DNA: TGCGCCAGCAGCCCAACAGGGTCCTACACTGAAGCTTTCTTT; CDR3: CASSPTGSYTEAFF
D: TRBD2; J: TRBJ2-3; V: TRBV7-2; size: once; DNA: TGTGCCAGCAGCTTAAATTTTGCGGGAGATGATACGCAGTATTTT; CDR3: CASSLNFAGDDTQYF
D: TRBD2; J: TRBJ2-7; V: TRBV28; size: -; DNA: TGTGCCAGCAGTTTCCCCGCCGCGACTAGCGGAATTCAGTACTTC; CDR3: CASSFPAATSGIQYF
D: -; J: TRBJ1-2; V: TRBV6-5; size: -; DNA: TGTGCCAGCAGTACGCGACAGACGTTTCATGGCTACACCTTC; CDR3: CASSTRQTFHGYTF
D: TRBD2; J: TRBJ2-7; V: TRBV27; size: -; DNA: TGTGCCAGCAGTTTAGGAGGGAGGGCTTACGAGCAGTACTTC; CDR3: CASSLGGRAYEQYF
D: TRBD1; J: TRBJ1-1; V: TRBV4-3; size: few; DNA: TGCGCCAGCAGCCATTCCACCTTACAGGGGGCGCAAGCTTTCTTT; CDR3: CASSHSTLQGAQAFF
D: TRBD1; J: TRBJ1-6; V: TRBV5-4; size: -; DNA: TGTGCCAGCAGCCCAAAGGACAGGGGCGGTAATTCACCCCTCCACTTT; CDR3: CASSPKDRGGNSPLHF
D: -; J: TRBJ1-2; V: TRBV4-2; size: -; DNA: TGTGCCAGCAGCCAAGAAAGCAACAGGCTGAGCTATGGCTACACCTTC; CDR3: CASSQESNRLSYGYTF
D: TRBD1; J: TRBJ2-2; V: TRBV24-1; size: few; DNA: TGTGCCACCAGTGCATGGGACAGGGCCGTCGGGGAGCTGTTTTTT; CDR3: CATSAWDRAVGELFF
D: -; J: TRBJ2-1; V: TRBV18; size: -; DNA: TGTGCCAGCTCACCACCGCGCGCTAGTCCATCCTACAATGAGCAGTTCTTC; CDR3: CASSPPRASPSYNEQFF
D: -; J: TRBJ2-2; V: TRBV5-6; size: -; DNA: TGTGCCAGCAGCTTGAACTTAATCGGGGAGCTGTTTTTT; CDR3: CASSLNLIGELFF
D: -; J: TRBJ2-7; V: TRBV5-4; size: -; DNA: TGTGCCAGCAGCTTGGCCCCGGGATCCTACGAGCAGTACTTC; CDR3: CASSLAPGSYEQYF
D: TRBD1; J: TRBJ2-7; V: TRBV27; size: -; DNA: TGTGCCAGCAGTTTTCACTCGGGACAGGCCCTCCACGAGCAGTACTTC; CDR3: CASSFHSGQALHEQYF
D: -; J: TRBJ1-2; V: TRBV5-4; size: -; DNA: TGTGCCAGCAGCTTGTCCGGCAGACGGGGAGGTAGGGGTGCTGGCTACACCTTC; CDR3: CASSLSGRRGGRGAGYTF
D: TRBD1; J: TRBJ2-7; V: TRBV6-5; size: many; DNA: TGTGCCAGCAGTTACTCGTCCGGGACAGGGGGCTACGAGCAGTACTTC; CDR3: CASSYSSGTGGYEQYF
D: TRBD1; J: TRBJ2-2; V: TRBV5-8; size: -; DNA: TGTGCCAGCAGCCGGATCAAAGGACAGGGAGACACCGGGGAGCTGTTTTTT; CDR3: CASSRIKGQGDTGELFF
D: TRBD2; J: TRBJ2-3; V: TRBV6-5; size: once; DNA: TGTGCCAGCAGTCGAAGCGGGATATTCACAGATACGCAGTATTTT; CDR3: CASSRSGIFTDTQYF
D: -; J: TRBJ1-1; V: TRBV7-9; size: -; DNA: TGTGCCAGCAGCCCGACAGGAGGCACTGAAGCTTTCTTT; CDR3: CASSPTGGTEAFF
D: -; J: TRBJ1-5; V: TRBV18; size: -; DNA: TGTGCCAGCTCCATGAATGCGCTCAATCAGCCCCAGCATTTT; CDR3: CASSMNALNQPQHF
D: TRBD2; J: TRBJ2-2; V: TRBV7-2; size: -; DNA: TGTGCCAGCAGCCCCCGCCGGGGACTAGCGGGATCCGAGGAGCTGTTTTTT; CDR3: CASSPRRGLAGSEELFF
D: TRBD1; J: TRBJ1-1; V: TRBV5-1; size: -; DNA: TGCGCCAGCAGCTTGGGGCTCGGACAGGGTAGTCCTGAAGCTTTCTTT; CDR3: CASSLGLGQGSPEAFF
D: TRBD1; J: TRBJ1-4; V: TRBV9; size: -; DNA: TGTGCCAGCAGCGTAGGCCAGGGGGCGGAAAAACTGTTTTTT; CDR3: CASSVGQGAEKLFF
D: -; J: TRBJ2-1; V: TRBV3-1/TRBV3-2; size: few; DNA: TGTGCCAGCAGCGAGACCGGGACTCTGGTCAATGAGCAGTTCTTC; CDR3: CASSETGTLVNEQFF
D: TRBD2; J: TRBJ2-3; V: TRBV5-1; size: -; DNA: TGCGCCAGCAGCCTGCTAGCGGGAGCCACAGATACGCAGTATTTT; CDR3: CASSLLAGATDTQYF
D: -; J: TRBJ2-2; V: TRBV3-1/TRBV3-2; size: once; DNA: TGTGCCAGCAGCAACCGGGACTTAAACACCGGGGAGCTGTTTTTT; CDR3: CASSNRDLNTGELFF